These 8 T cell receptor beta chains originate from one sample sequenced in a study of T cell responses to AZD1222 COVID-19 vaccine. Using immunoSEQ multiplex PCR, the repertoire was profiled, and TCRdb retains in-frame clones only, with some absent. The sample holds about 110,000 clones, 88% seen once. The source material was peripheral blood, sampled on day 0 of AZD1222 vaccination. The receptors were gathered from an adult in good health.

DNA for the CDR3: TGCGCCAGCAGCCAAGTTCGACAGGGTATAGATACGCAGTATTTT. Protein product: CASSQVRQGIDTQYF. The chain couples TRBV4-1 to TRBJ2-3; 7 bases align to TRBD1. V lost 1 base, J lost 5 bases, and 6 bases stayed unmatched. Looked up from germline, CDR1 is MGHRA and CDR2 is YSYEKL. This CDR3 spans 15 amino acids.

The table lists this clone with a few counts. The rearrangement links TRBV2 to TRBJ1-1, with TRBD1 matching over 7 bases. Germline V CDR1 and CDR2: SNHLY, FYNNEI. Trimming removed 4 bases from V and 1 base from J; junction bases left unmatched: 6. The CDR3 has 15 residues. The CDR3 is CASSAWTGWNTEAFF. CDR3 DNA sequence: TGTGCCAGCAGTGCCTGGACAGGCTGGAACACTGAAGCTTTCTTT. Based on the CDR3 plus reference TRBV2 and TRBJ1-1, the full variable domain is EPEVTQTPSHQVTQMGQEVILRCVPISNHLYFYWYRQILGQKVEFLVSFYNNEISEKSEIFDDQFSVERPDGSNFTLKIRSTKLEDSAMYFCASSAWTGWNTEAFFGQGTRLTVV.

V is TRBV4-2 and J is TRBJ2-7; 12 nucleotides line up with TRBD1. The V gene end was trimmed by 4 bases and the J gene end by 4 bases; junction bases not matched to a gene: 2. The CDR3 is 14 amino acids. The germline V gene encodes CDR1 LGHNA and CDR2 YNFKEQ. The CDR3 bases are TGTGCCAGCAGCCCGGGACAGGGGGCTTACGAGCAGTACTTC. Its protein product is CASSPGQGAYEQYF.

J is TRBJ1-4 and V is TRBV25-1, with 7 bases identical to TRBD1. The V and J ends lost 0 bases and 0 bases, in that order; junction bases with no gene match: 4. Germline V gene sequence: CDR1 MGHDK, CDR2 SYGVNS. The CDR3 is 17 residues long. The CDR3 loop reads CASSEYRGQSTNEKLFF. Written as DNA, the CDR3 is TGTGCCAGCAGTGAATATAGGGGACAGTCAACTAATGAAAAACTGTTTTTT.

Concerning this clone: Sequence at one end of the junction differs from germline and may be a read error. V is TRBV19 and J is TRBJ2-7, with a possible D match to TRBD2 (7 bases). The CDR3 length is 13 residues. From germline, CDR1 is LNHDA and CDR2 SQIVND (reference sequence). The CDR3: CATKEGGAYEQYF. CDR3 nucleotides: TGTGCCACGAAGGAAGGGGGGGCCTATGAGCAGTACTTC. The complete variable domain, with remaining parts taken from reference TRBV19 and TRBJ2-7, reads DGGITQSPKYLFRKEGQNVTLSCEQNLNHDAMYWYRQDPGQGLRLIYYSQIVNDFQKGDIAEGYSVSREKKESFPLTVTSAQKNPTAFYLCATKEGGAYEQYFGPGTRLTVT.

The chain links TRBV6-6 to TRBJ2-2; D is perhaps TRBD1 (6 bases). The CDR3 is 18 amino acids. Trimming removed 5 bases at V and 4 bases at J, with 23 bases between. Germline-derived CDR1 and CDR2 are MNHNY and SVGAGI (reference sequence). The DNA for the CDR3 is TGTGCCAGCAGTCCGGACAGACCCACAGGGACAACCACCGGGGAGCTGTTTTTT. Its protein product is CASSPDRPTGTTTGELFF.

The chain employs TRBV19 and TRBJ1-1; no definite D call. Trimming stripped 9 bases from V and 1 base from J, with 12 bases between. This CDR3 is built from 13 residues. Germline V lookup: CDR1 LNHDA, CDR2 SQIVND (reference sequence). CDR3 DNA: TGTGCCAGCAACCCCGAGGGGAACACTGAAGCTTTCTTT. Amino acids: CASNPEGNTEAFF.

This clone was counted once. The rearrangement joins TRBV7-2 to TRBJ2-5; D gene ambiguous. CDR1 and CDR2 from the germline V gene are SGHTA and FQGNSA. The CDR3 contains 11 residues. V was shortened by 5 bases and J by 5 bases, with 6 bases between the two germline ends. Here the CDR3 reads CASSEGETQYF. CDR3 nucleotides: TGTGCCAGCAGCGAAGGGGAGACCCAGTACTTC.